Each of the 24 T cell receptor beta chains below was sequenced from the same sample in a study of blood T cell repertoires in COVID-19. Profiling relied on immunoSEQ multiplex PCR, and the TCRdb table lists in-frame clones only, not all of them. There are more than 130,000 clones in the sample; just under 90% occur only once, and roughly 4% lies in the top ten. The sequencing input was peripheral blood. Receptor source: a woman in her thirties or forties with acute or convalescent COVID-19.

The rearrangement uses TRBV2 and TRBJ1-6; TRBD1 agrees at 7 bases. The V and J ends lost 8 bases and 4 bases, in that order; junction bases with no gene match: 5. The CDR3 has 14 amino acids. Germline-derived CDR1 and CDR2 are SNHLY and FYNNEI. The CDR3 region has the DNA TGTGCCAGCGGGTGGACAGGATATAATTCACCCCTCCACTTT. It codes for CASGWTGYNSPLHF.

The rearrangement joins TRBV7-9 to TRBJ2-7; 8 bases align to TRBD2. Germline CDR1 SEHNR, CDR2 FQNEAQ (reference sequence). This CDR3 is 13 amino acids long. J lost 2 bases, V lost 11 bases, and 8 bases had no gene match. The CDR3 sequence: CAGGREVPYEQYF. The CDR3 DNA follows: TGTGCCGGGGGGCGGGAGGTACCCTACGAGCAGTACTTC. The full variable domain, with the rest looked up from reference TRBV7-9 and TRBJ2-7, is DTGVSQNPRHKITKRGQNVTFRCDPISEHNRLYWYRQTLGQGPEFLTYFQNEAQLEKSRLLSDRFSAERPKGSFSTLEIQRTEQGDSAMYLCAGGREVPYEQYFGPGTRLTVT.

This rearrangement joins TRBV5-5 to TRBJ1-1; TRBD1 matches at 9 bases. The CDR3 runs to 13 residues. With V trimmed by 4 bases and J by 5 bases, 3 bases remained unmatched. Looked up from germline, CDR1 is SGHKS and CDR2 is YYEKEE (reference sequence). DNA of the CDR3: TGTGCCAGCAGCACGACAGGGGGGACTGAAGCTTTCTTT. It is translated as CASSTTGGTEAFF.

The CDR3 coding sequence is TGTGCCATCAGTGAGTCGGGACAGGCAGCGAACTATGGCTACACCTTC. It translates to CAISESGQAANYGYTF. The rearrangement uses TRBV10-3 and TRBJ1-2; TRBD1 matches 8 bases. Trimming at V came to 0 bases and at J to 2 bases, leaving 5 bases not matched to a gene. Germline loops: CDR1 ENHRY, CDR2 SYGVKD. The CDR3 sequence is 16 residues long.

The chain carries TRBV19 and TRBJ1-2; D is possibly TRBD1 (6 bases). The CDR3 length is 14 residues. Between the trimmed V and J ends, which lost 5 bases and 3 bases, there was a span of 13 bases. Germline CDR1 LNHDA, CDR2 SQIVND (reference sequence). CDR3 amino acids: CASSLAGAHYGYTF. The CDR3 DNA is TGTGCCAGTAGTTTGGCGGGGGCCCACTATGGCTACACCTTC.

For the CDR3, the DNA is TGTGCCAGCACCATTGGGGGGACTAGCGGGACGCAAGAGACCCAGTACTTC. Translating it yields CASTIGGTSGTQETQYF. The chain combines TRBV28 with TRBJ2-5; the match to TRBD2 covers 13 bases. The J segment lost 2 bases and the V segment lost 7 bases, leaving 10 bases of the junction unmatched. Germline V gene sequence: CDR1 MDHEN, CDR2 SYDVKM. The CDR3 spans 17 residues.

This chain connects TRBV28 to TRBJ2-7; 11 bases are a match to TRBD2. Germline-derived CDR1 and CDR2 are MDHEN and SYDVKM. This CDR3 contains 16 residues. After removal of 4 bases from V and 4 bases from J, the junction contained 9 bases not matched to a gene. CDR3 sequence: CASSSSASGGLYEQYF. CDR3 bases: TGTGCCAGCAGTTCATCCGCTAGCGGGGGGTTATACGAGCAGTACTTC.

This chain uses TRBV5-6 with TRBJ2-3; D perhaps matches TRBD2 (6 bases). The CDR3 spans 17 residues. Germline V CDR1 and CDR2: SGHDT, YYEEEE. With 2 bases removed from V and 4 bases from J, the gap between germline ends came to 20 bases. The DNA of the CDR3 is TGTGCCAGCAGCTTAAATATCCGAGGCGGGAACGCAGATACGCAGTATTTT. Translation gives CASSLNIRGGNADTQYF.

The rearrangement links TRBV2 to TRBJ1-3, with 7 bases matching TRBD1. The CDR3 is 14 amino acids. With 6 bases clipped from V and 2 bases from J, the junction kept 4 bases outside the gene matches. CDR1 is SNHLY and CDR2 is FYNNEI in the germline V gene. This CDR3 is CASSYDRAGNTIYF. CDR3 DNA: TGTGCCAGCAGCTACGACAGGGCTGGAAACACCATATATTTT.

The chain employs TRBV5-4 and TRBJ2-5, with 7 bases aligning to TRBD1. The CDR3 runs 17 residues. From germline, CDR1 is SGHNT and CDR2 YYREEE (reference sequence). Trimming removed 7 bases from V and 2 bases from J; junction bases left unmatched: 17. CDR3 in DNA: TGTGCCAGCTCCGCCGGGGTCCGGGACAGCAAACAAGAGACCCAGTACTTC. Protein: CASSAGVRDSKQETQYF.

V gene TRBV25-1 combines with J gene TRBJ1-6; no firm D call. The CDR3 extends over 16 amino acids. The V end lost 6 bases, the J end lost 5 bases, and 17 bases lay between the germline ends. Germline CDR1 MGHDK, CDR2 SYGVNS. The CDR3 DNA reads TGTGCCAGCAGCGCACAGACGGGATCCAATAATTCACCCCTCCACTTT. The encoded protein is CASSAQTGSNNSPLHF.

The chain carries TRBV9 and TRBJ2-1; 7 bases are shared with TRBD2. The trim removed 4 bases at V and 3 bases at J, leaving 10 bases unmatched. The CDR3 is 16 residues long. CDR1 SGDLS and CDR2 YYNGEE come from the germline V gene. The DNA for the CDR3 is TGTGCCAGCAGCTCCAAGGCTAGCGGTCACTACAATGAGCAGTTCTTC. This sequence encodes CASSSKASGHYNEQFF.

The CDR3 DNA sequence: TGTGCCAGCTCAGGCGGGGGACAGGGCTATTCACCCCTCCACTTT. Its translation: CASSGGGQGYSPLHF. This chain connects TRBV18 to TRBJ1-6, with 9 nucleotides matching TRBD1. This CDR3 region has 15 residues. The germline V gene encodes CDR1 KGHSH and CDR2 LQKENI. Trimming cost V 5 bases and J 8 bases; bases outside gene matches: 7.

The chain combines TRBV27 with TRBJ2-3, with 9 bases lining up with TRBD2. Germline CDR1 MNHEY, CDR2 SMNVEV (reference sequence). This CDR3 has 14 amino acids. J gave up 5 bases and V 3 bases, and 3 bases lay outside the gene matches. The CDR3 DNA sequence: TGTGCCAGCAGTTTGCGGGGGGGCGTAGATACGCAGTATTTT. It is translated as CASSLRGGVDTQYF.

V usage is TRBV5-4 and J usage is TRBJ2-3; D not resolved. V gave up 1 base and J gave up 1 base, with 7 bases separating them. The CDR3 contains 14 residues. Germline V gene data show CDR1 as SGHNT and CDR2 as YYREEE (reference sequence). The CDR3 region has the DNA TGTGCCAGCAGCTTGCCTAGTGGCACAGATACGCAGTATTTT. Protein: CASSLPSGTDTQYF.

Comments on this clone: The identical CDR3 is also encoded by other nucleotide sequences in the sample. The chain has TRBV4-3 and TRBJ1-2, with 11 positions matching TRBD1. CDR1 is LGHNA and CDR2 is YSLEER in the germline V gene. This CDR3 comprises 13 residues. The junction had 3 bases not matched to a gene; V was cut back by 4 bases and J by 8 bases. CDR3 sequence (DNA): TGCGCCAGCAGCCCCGGACAGGGGGCCGGCTACACCTTC. As protein: CASSPGQGAGYTF.

This chain links TRBV29-1 with TRBJ1-2; D gene unclear. This CDR3 spans 12 amino acids. V was pared by 1 base and J by 3 bases, with 6 bases between. Germline V CDR1 and CDR2: SQVTM, ANQGSEA. CDR3 coding DNA: TGCAGCGTTGAAGGGGGAGACTATGGCTACACCTTC. This encodes CSVEGGDYGYTF.

The chain recombines TRBV7-9 with TRBJ1-1; D gene uncertain. Germline CDR1 reads SEHNR; CDR2 reads FQNEAQ (reference sequence). Trimming pared 6 bases from V and 4 bases from J, leaving 15 bases between. CDR3 length: 14 amino acids. The CDR3 sequence is CASSLTPGSTEAFF. The CDR3 region has the DNA TGTGCCAGCAGTTTAACGCCGGGGAGCACTGAAGCTTTCTTT.

The chain carries TRBV11-1 and TRBJ2-7; 7 bases are shared with TRBD1. Losses at the gene ends were 0 bases for V and 3 bases for J; bases not matched to a gene: 5. The CDR3 has 15 amino acids. In germline, CDR1 is SGHAT, CDR2 FQDESV (reference sequence). CDR3 in DNA: TGTGCCAGCAGCTTAGCTTCAGACAGGGTCTACGAGCAGTACTTC. Amino acid sequence: CASSLASDRVYEQYF.

CDR3 DNA sequence: TGTGCCAGCCGGGAGGGGAGCAATCAGCCCCAGCATTTT. Translated, it gives CASREGSNQPQHF. The V call is TRBV2, the J call TRBJ1-5; D possibly corresponds to TRBD1 (5 bases). Trimming took off 8 bases at V and 1 base at J, with 9 bases between the two ends. In germline, CDR1 is SNHLY, CDR2 FYNNEI. The CDR3 is made up of 13 amino acids.

The J gene is TRBJ1-1, the V gene TRBV28, with D hard to call. Germline V gene data show CDR1 as MDHEN and CDR2 as SYDVKM. The CDR3 is 15 residues long. The ends were cut back, 3 bases at V and 3 bases at J, with 14 bases in the middle. CDR3 amino acids: CASSFREGRDTEAFF. The CDR3 DNA reads TGTGCCAGCAGTTTTCGGGAAGGGAGGGACACTGAAGCTTTCTTT.

DNA of the CDR3: TGTGCCAGTAGTATTACCCGGTTCTACGAGCAGTACTTC. This translates into CASSITRFYEQYF. V is TRBV19 and J is TRBJ2-7; no clear D gene. In germline, CDR1 is LNHDA, CDR2 SQIVND (reference sequence). The CDR3 spans 13 residues. V was shortened by 3 bases and J by 3 bases, with 9 bases between the two germline ends.

The V and J genes are TRBV4-1 and TRBJ2-1, with TRBD2 identical over 8 bases. V was clipped by 2 bases and J by 7 bases; unmatched bases: 1. CDR3 length: 13 residues. Germline CDR1 and CDR2: MGHRA and YSYEKL. CDR3 sequence: CASSQPGGNEQFF. CDR3 sequence (DNA): TGCGCCAGCAGCCAACCGGGAGGGAATGAGCAGTTCTTC.

The chain carries TRBV12-3 or TRBV12-4 and TRBJ1-2; D is uncertain. CDR3 length: 13 residues. Trimming left V 6 bases short and J 1 base short, with 9 bases between. CDR3 sequence (DNA): TGTGCCAGCAGCCTAGGGAGTAACTATGGCTACACCTTC. Its translation is CASSLGSNYGYTF.